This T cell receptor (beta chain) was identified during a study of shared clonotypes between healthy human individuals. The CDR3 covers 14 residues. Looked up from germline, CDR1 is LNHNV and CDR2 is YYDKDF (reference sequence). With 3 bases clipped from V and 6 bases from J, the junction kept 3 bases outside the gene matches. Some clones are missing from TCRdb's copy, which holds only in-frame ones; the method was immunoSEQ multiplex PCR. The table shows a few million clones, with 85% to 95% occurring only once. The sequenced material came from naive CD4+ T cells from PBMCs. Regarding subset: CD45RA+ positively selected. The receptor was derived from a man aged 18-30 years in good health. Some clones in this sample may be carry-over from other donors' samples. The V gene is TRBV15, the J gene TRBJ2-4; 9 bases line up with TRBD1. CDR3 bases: TGTGCCACCAGCAGGACAGGGGGTCTAAACATTCAGTACTTC. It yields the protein CATSRTGGLNIQYF.